Listed below are T cell receptor beta chains from one sample, sequenced in a study of cytomegalovirus exposure and HLA in healthy donors. The assay was immunoSEQ multiplex PCR, and TCRdb's table has in-frame clones only and misses some. The sample shows some 120,000 clones, about 81% of them seen only once. The sequencing sample was made of PBMCs. These receptors came from a woman aged 25-40 years in good health and CMV-seronegative. Each CDR3 is given with its conserved first and last residue. D genes are given only for firm matches. Clone size is shown for a subset of rows, as once, few, many or a class of expanded clone.

d_gene,abundance,v_gene,j_gene,CDR3nt,CDR3aa
NA,NA,TRBV5-1,TRBJ1-1,TGCGCCAGCAGCTTACAGGGATCGAACACTGAAGCTTTCTTT,CASSLQGSNTEAFF
TRBD1,NA,TRBV27,TRBJ1-5,TGTGCCAGCAGTTTAACAGTTAACAGGGGGAATCAGCCCCAGCATTTT,CASSLTVNRGNQPQHF
NA,NA,TRBV7-6,TRBJ1-4,TGTGCCAGCAGCTCGCGGGACCGAAATGAAAAACTGTTTTTT,CASSSRDRNEKLFF
NA,NA,TRBV5-1,TRBJ2-2,TGCGCCAGCAGCTTGGTTACTAGTGGGGCCGGGGAGCTGTTTTTT,CASSLVTSGAGELFF
TRBD2,NA,TRBV6-1,TRBJ2-1,TGTGCCAGCAGTGGTCGGACTAGCGCCTACAATGAGCAGTTCTTC,CASSGRTSAYNEQFF
TRBD1,NA,TRBV19,TRBJ2-7,TGTGCCAGTAGTCCCCGGACAGGGGGAGGCTACGAGCAGTACTTC,CASSPRTGGGYEQYF
NA,NA,TRBV2,TRBJ2-7,TGTGCCAGCAGTGAAGCGAACAGCTACGAGCAGTACTTC,CASSEANSYEQYF
TRBD2,NA,TRBV9,TRBJ2-7,TGTGCCAGCAGCGTAGGACTAGCGGGAGGTTCAGGAAGGGACGAGCAGTACTTC,CASSVGLAGGSGRDEQYF
NA,NA,TRBV9,TRBJ1-2,TGTGCCAGCAGCTTAGACAGTTATGGCTACACCTTC,CASSLDSYGYTF
NA,few,TRBV25-1,TRBJ1-1,TGTGCCAGCAGTGAATGGGGAGAGAACACTGAAGCTTTCTTT,CASSEWGENTEAFF
TRBD2,NA,TRBV5-1,TRBJ2-6,TGCGCCAGCAGCTTGGCTAGCGGGAGGGCCGTTGGTATGTCTGGGGCCAACGTCCTGACTTTC,CASSLASGRAVGMSGANVLTF
TRBD1,NA,TRBV4-2,TRBJ2-7,TGTGCCAGCAGCCAAGACCCGACAGGGGGCGGCGACGAGCAGTACTTC,CASSQDPTGGGDEQYF
TRBD1,NA,TRBV19,TRBJ1-5,TGTGCCAGTAGTATAAGGACAGGGGTTAGCAATCAGCCCCAGCATTTT,CASSIRTGVSNQPQHF
TRBD2,few,TRBV6-1,TRBJ2-1,TGTGCCAGCGGAACTAGCGGGGGGGCTTCTGAGCAGTTCTTC,CASGTSGGASEQFF
NA,NA,TRBV7-9,TRBJ1-2,TGTGCCAGCAGCCCGTTGGGCCTTAGGGGCTACACCTTC,CASSPLGLRGYTF
NA,NA,TRBV5-4,TRBJ2-5,TGTGCCAGCAGCTTCCCCCGAGAGACCCAGTACTTC,CASSFPRETQYF
TRBD1,NA,TRBV6-1,TRBJ2-7,TGTGCCAGCAGTGAAGTTGGGACAGGGGGACCCTACGAGCAGTACTTC,CASSEVGTGGPYEQYF